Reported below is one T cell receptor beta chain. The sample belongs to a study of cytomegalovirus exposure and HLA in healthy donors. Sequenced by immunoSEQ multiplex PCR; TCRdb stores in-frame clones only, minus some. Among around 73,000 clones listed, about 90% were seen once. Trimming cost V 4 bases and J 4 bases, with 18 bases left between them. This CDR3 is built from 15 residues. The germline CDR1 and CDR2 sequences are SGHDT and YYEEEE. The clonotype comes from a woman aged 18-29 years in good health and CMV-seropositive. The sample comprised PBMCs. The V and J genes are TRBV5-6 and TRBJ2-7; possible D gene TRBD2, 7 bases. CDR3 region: CASSPERGGFYEQYF. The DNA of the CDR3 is TGTGCCAGCAGCCCAGAAAGGGGGGGTTTTTACGAGCAGTACTTC.